This T cell receptor beta chain derives from a study of cytomegalovirus exposure and HLA in healthy donors (dated by TCRdb to between 2016 and 2019). Some background on the complete study: An earlier analysis of 587 of the donors reported around 280 Gb of sequence data and 117 million unique TCR beta sequences obtained from 180 million or so T cells. An early release that covered several hundred HLA-typed donors contained about 300 gigabases of sequencing data and tens of millions of unique TCR sequences. The genetic ancestry cluster associated with self-reported Caucasian donors included about four fifths of the roughly 390 genotyped donors. The study aimed to test whether cataloging public T cell receptors could reveal signatures of past pathogen exposure. The study profiled the T cell repertoires of fewer than 850 subjects by immunosequencing and related them to cytomegalovirus serostatus. In addition to the first cohort of approximately 670 subjects, a separate validation cohort of 100 to 150 different subjects was used. To predict cytomegalovirus infection status, the study brought together high-throughput TCR immunosequencing, statistical association of individual TCRs with disease status, and machine learning. A later analysis re-examined previously published TCR beta repertoires from just over 650 donors and added high-resolution HLA genotyping to investigate patterns of TCR occurrence. The later analysis used no new phenotypic data to find candidate immune exposures, relying instead on TCR beta sequences and their occurrence across donors. In an earlier analysis of roughly 540 of the donors, high-throughput TCR beta sequencing was used to judge whether each TCR beta V gene segment behaved as functional or pseudogenic. Donor age, sex, ethnicity and CMV serostatus were compiled together with the repertoire data. In a later genetic analysis, genome-wide SNP genotypes for about three fifths of the roughly 670 donors were used, and that subset was treated as a discovery cohort. All discovery cohort repertoires had been generated using a single sequencing platform. HLA typing covered class I and class II loci at four-digit resolution. The number of typed donors differed by locus: about 620-630 for A, B, C, DRB1 and DQB1; some 540 for DQA1; around 610 for DPA1; and approximately 450 for DPB1. Roughly 5 DR-DQ haplotypes were handled as single units for association and clustering because linkage in the cohort was strong. Across about 370 genotyped donors of the cohort, an average of about 200,000 unique TCR beta nucleotide sequences per donor were sequenced, and roughly a sixth of those sequences were non-productive. Here is what the overall study found, with its caveats: Broadly in line with IMGT annotations, most TCR beta V segments showed up in productive rearrangements about 87% or about 30% of the time in an earlier analysis of several hundred of the donors. Across donors, most TCR sequences were observed very rarely, whereas some public TCRs were present in many individuals. Immune exposure information for the cohort was limited to CMV serostatus. A later analysis found that TCR association rates varied across HLA loci, with DRB1 alleles showing the most associated TCRs and HLA-C alleles the fewest. An association between a missense DCLRE1C variant and V-gene and J-gene trimming of TCR beta chains was found in a later genetic analysis and replicated in an independent cohort. The sequencing pipeline was judged likely to have produced a cluster of highly shared sequence variants as a technical artifact. Because counts were too low, 15 to 20 rarely observed V segments, including chromosome 9 orphons, were excluded from the earlier analysis of several hundred of the donors. Cytomegalovirus status was reported to be diagnosed by the classifier with high specificity and sensitivity in both the original and validation cohorts. Presence/absence analyses assumed roughly uniform sequencing depth across donors, an assumption that may not hold. Compared with the 666-donor mean, donors in an Asian-associated ancestry cluster had fewer N-insertions in productive TCRs, according to a later genetic analysis. At a false discovery rate of 0.05, a later analysis linked 16,951 TCR beta sequences to specific HLA alleles. In vitro tests confirmed that a few of the cytomegalovirus-associated TCR beta chains recognize cytomegalovirus antigens. The authors suggested that the approach could potentially be extended to other disease states and immunological phenotypes. The study gave a list of under 200 TCR beta chains associated with cytomegalovirus. Correlated functional status among segregating V segments might reflect linkage disequilibrium, but an unknown experimental factor could not be ruled out. In this cohort, only TCR beta chains were sequenced, and detectable features were limited by the absence of alpha or paired-chain data. According to a later analysis, parvovirus B19, influenza, CMV and Epstein-Barr virus appeared linked to several top co-occurrence clusters. Assigning TCR associations to individual alleles was difficult when HLA alleles, especially DR and DQ, strongly co-occurred. The 87-base-pair reads could not distinguish some IMGT-functional V segments, including TRBV6-2 and TRBV6-3, so those segments were excluded. A later analysis found that HLA-associated TCR beta chains were more clonally expanded and had lower generation probabilities than equally common non-associated chains. Because HLA typing was missing for some donors at each locus, association tests included only the typed subset. A further reported finding was that TCR beta sequences accurately predicted the HLA-A and HLA-B alleles for most subjects in the first cohort. A later analysis found that most CMV-associated TCR beta chains appeared HLA-restricted, with HLA associations seemingly driven largely by CMV exposure.

The germline V gene provides CDR1 LGHNA and CDR2 YNFKEQ. Measured from the cysteine to the phenylalanine, the CDR3 is 16 residues long. Just the 48-base CDR3 DNA is kept, in frame starting at base 1. V has 0 bases trimmed and J has 2 bases trimmed; junction bases matching no gene number 3. To prepare the library, the immunoSEQ multiplex PCR assay was applied. A mixture of 60 forward primers for TCR Vbeta segments and 13 reverse primers for TCR Jbeta segments was used in the multiplex PCR. A multiplex PCR assay on genomic DNA amplified the CDR3 region of rearranged TCR beta genes. Amplified TCR beta libraries were sequenced as 87-base-pair reads on the Illumina HiSeq System. As for the authors' bioinformatics: Across the 670 or so repertoires, a later analysis counted 80 million or so unique TCR beta chains, 9.5 million to 13 million of which were shared by at least two donors. Raw reads were error-corrected and collapsed into unique sequences by a nearest-neighbor algorithm in which closely related sequences were merged to remove PCR and sequencing errors. To assign V, D and J gene segments, CDR3 sequences were aligned to IMGT reference sequences. For a sequence to be retained, a match of at least six nucleotides to both a V gene segment and a J gene segment was required. Rearrangements were classified as productive when the CDR3 lacked stop codons and remained in frame with V and J, and all other rearrangements were classified as non-productive. CDR3 was defined according to IMGT convention as the region running from the second conserved V-encoded cysteine to the conserved J-encoded phenylalanine. The earlier analysis of about 610 of the donors excluded any sequence lacking an unambiguous match to a single V gene segment. An earlier analysis of 500 to 700 of the donors classified V segments as functional when productive rearrangements were above 56.7% and as segregating when the standard deviation between donors was above 5%. A statistical classification framework was built for diagnosing cytomegalovirus status from the catalog of TCR beta chain sequences. In a later analysis, V and J genes were assigned by comparing TCR nucleotide sequences against IMGT/GENE-DB human TR gene sequences. In a later analysis, CDR3 sequences and most-parsimonious VDJ recombination scenarios were assigned using the TCRdist pipeline. A later analysis defined each TCR beta chain by its CDR3 amino acid sequence plus V-gene family, and excluded reads lacking a unique V-gene family. As a way to deal with suspected cross-contamination and a sequencing artifact, a later analysis dropped 450 to 600 nucleotide sequences that were highly shared and had low generation probability. A later analysis calculated a clonal expansion index for each public chain from normalized within-repertoire ranks of inferred template counts. In a later analysis, generation probabilities were computed with a VDJ recombination model fitted to out-of-frame rearrangements, and the resulting probabilities were checked against IGoR. In a later analysis, TCR-TCR, TCR-HLA and TCR-CMV co-occurrence was scored with hypergeometric tests, and a repertoire-size bias correction was applied to TCR pairs. To estimate false discovery rates, a later analysis permuted the HLA or CMV assignments 20 times. In a later analysis, co-occurring TCRs were grouped with DBSCAN, and TCRdist sequence similarity was added when clustering was performed within HLA-allele-positive subsets. Repertoires with fewer than 30,000 or more than 120,000 public chains were left out of co-occurrence clustering, as were about 5 repertoires with anomalous nucleotide sharing. TCRdb limited this immuneACCESS table to in-frame rearrangements with V and J called. A share of clones is missing; checked studies link under half to unresolved V genes, and the rest is unexplained. V and J calls plus clone size are reproduced from that table; the DNA served to infer D and trimming. The sample table lists 95,000 to 150,000 clones, about 80% of them with a count of one. The ten biggest clones cover around 3.7% of the sample.

The cohort was made up of 666 healthy bone marrow donors. All cohort members were sampled while nominally healthy, although unrecorded immune exposures were likely present. The donor was CMV seronegative and belonged to the group of 350 or so seronegative cohort members. A peripheral blood sample was collected from each donor, and TCR beta sequencing was performed on peripheral blood mononuclear cells. The Qiagen DNeasy Blood Extraction Kit was used to extract genomic DNA from the blood cell samples. As regards this clone: Its antigen specificity is not known. It has no much larger one-base neighbor in the sample; base qualities were not kept.

The receptor chain draws on TRBV4-2 and TRBJ2-5, with 10 junctional bases fitting TRBD2. Material for sequencing was PBMCs. The clonotype was recovered from a man in his thirties or forties in good health and CMV-seronegative. CDR3 sequence: CASSQELAGGQETQYF. The nucleotide sequence is TGTGCCAGCAGCCAAGAGTTAGCGGGGGGTCAAGAGACCCAGTACTTC.